This record covers a single T cell receptor (beta chain). Its target antigen remains unknown. No much larger clone exists at a distance of one base, and base qualities are not known. TCRdb records Illumina NovaSeq 6000 as the sequencer. TCR cDNA was made using 5'RACE template switching, a step that added a universal primer site and unique molecular identifiers. Priming of cDNA synthesis was performed from both the TCR alpha and TCR beta constant segments. Libraries were amplified in two PCR steps, with sample barcodes and sequencing adapters added in the second step. Sequencing of libraries was performed on Illumina HiSeq 2500 (2x100 bp) or NovaSeq (2x150 bp). The paper's data handling went like this. MIGEC handled demultiplexing of reads and collapsing into UMI consensus sequences, while MiXCR performed V(D)J alignment. Vaccine-responding clonotypes were identified with edgeR using replicate PBMC samples, with FDR below 0.01 and a log2 fold change above 5 up to day 15 being required. Bulk clonotypes were assigned CD4 or CD8 identity according to which sequenced CD4 or CD8 repertoire held them at higher abundance. The public reads were run again by TCRdb, first through fastp at Q25 and then through MiXCR, and only productive beta chains were kept. For every CDR3 protein sequence, its rows merge into one entry that carries the most common genes and DNA. TCRdb's processing, not the authors' own work, is the source of the V and J calls. Here the sample has a few hundred thousand distinct CDR3 sequences; approximately 4% occur a single time. The ten largest clones capture around 23% of the sample.

This sample's treatment or condition label indicates: live attenuated yellow fever vaccine strain. Two biological replicates of bulk PBMCs were collected at each blood-draw timepoint. PBMCs were isolated from peripheral blood using a standard Ficoll-Paque protocol. TriZol was used to extract RNA from bulk PBMCs, CD4 and CD8 fractions, and dextramer-positive and dextramer-negative fractions. The entry originates in a study of T cells after yellow fever vaccination (dated 2019 in TCRdb). Study-level background: Libraries from fractions with low cell numbers were prepared with the SMART-Seq v4 Ultra Low Input RNA kit. To follow T-cell clones before and after both primary and booster YFV17D yellow fever vaccination, bulk TCR alpha and beta repertoires underwent longitudinal sequencing. Blood was collected at multiple timepoints before and after primary and secondary immunization, and bulk PBMC replicates and cell subsets were isolated. Two healthy male donors, one aged 18 to 30 and one aged 30 to 39 years, were included in the cohort. Summary of the overall study and its limitations: A small fraction of clonotypes appeared in both the CD4 and CD8 compartments, likely as a result of convergent recombination. The secondary T-cell response was weaker than the primary response but faster, peaking on day 5 instead of day 15. The study included only a couple of donors, which limits how far the findings can be generalized. Computational filtering was needed because FACS-sorted repertoires could contain abundant contaminating clonotypes from the bulk population. After the booster, most clones that had expanded after primary vaccination were detected again (about 95% of CD4 and about 88% of CD8), suggesting broad maintenance of memory.

The sample here was PBMCs, taken 5 days after the yellow fever booster vaccination. The clonotype originates from a man younger than 35 who received the YFV17D yellow fever vaccine.

The CDR3 reads as follows: CASTRRGTDTQYF. At the DNA level, the sequence is TGTGCCAGCACCCGCCGAGGCACAGATACGCAGTATTTT. The sequence is built from TRBV11-1 and TRBJ2-3; the D gene cannot be resolved reliably. The CDR3 numbers 13 residues from cysteine through phenylalanine. Only the CDR3 region is kept as DNA, spanning 39 bases read in frame from base 1. CDR1 SGHAT and CDR2 FQDESV were looked up in the germline V gene (reference sequence). The junction shows trimming of 7 bases on V and 1 base on J, plus 9 bases between the germline ends.